A selection of T cell receptor beta chains follows, all from one sample in a study of blood T cell repertoires in COVID-19. Generated by immunoSEQ multiplex PCR, the TCRdb table keeps only in-frame clones and is missing some. The sample holds about 260,000 clones, approximately 86% seen once. Material for sequencing was peripheral blood. The receptors here all came from a man in his forties or fifties who had recovered from COVID-19. Both conserved end residues are part of each CDR3. A D gene is named only where the DNA matches it firmly. Size values are once, few and many counts, or a class for expanded clones, and some rows have none.

d_gene	v_gene	abundance	j_gene	len	CDR3nt	CDR3aa
TRBD1	TRBV7-8	once	TRBJ1-6	16	TGTGCCAGCAGCTTAGAAGGGAGGACAGGGGTATCACCCCTCCACTTT	CASSLEGRTGVSPLHF
.	TRBV7-9	few	TRBJ1-3	15	TGTGCCAGCAGCTTATCTATCGGTTCTGGAAACACCATATATTTT	CASSLSIGSGNTIYF
TRBD2	TRBV6-2/TRBV6-3	.	TRBJ2-1	16	TGTGCCAGCAGTTACTCGAGGCTAGCGGGCCCCCTTGAGCAGTTCTTC	CASSYSRLAGPLEQFF
.	TRBV21-1	.	TRBJ2-7	12	TGTGCCAGCACCAAAAGGGGCTACGAGCAGTACTTC	CASTKRGYEQYF
.	TRBV2	.	TRBJ2-6	15	TGTGCCAGTCTAAGCGGTTTCTCTGGGGCCAACGTCCTGACTTTC	CASLSGFSGANVLTF
TRBD1	TRBV18	.	TRBJ2-5	14	TGTGCCAGCTCCCCATCGGGACAGGGGGAGACCCAGTACTTC	CASSPSGQGETQYF
TRBD1	TRBV7-2	.	TRBJ2-7	15	TGTGCCAGCAGCTTAGTCGGAACAGGGGAATACGAGCAGTACTTC	CASSLVGTGEYEQYF
TRBD1	TRBV19	.	TRBJ1-2	14	TGTGCCAGTAGTAGGACAGGGTACGACTATGGCTACACCTTC	CASSRTGYDYGYTF
.	TRBV12-3/TRBV12-4	.	TRBJ2-1	12	TGTGCCAGCAGTTTATCTTACAATGAGCAGTTCTTC	CASSLSYNEQFF
.	TRBV3-1/TRBV3-2	.	TRBJ1-2	16	TGTGCCAGCAGCCGATTAGACAGGCCCCCTAACTATGGCTACACCTTC	CASSRLDRPPNYGYTF
.	TRBV19	.	TRBJ2-3	13	TGTGCCAGTAGTACCCAGGGTTCCGGTACGCAGTATTTT	CASSTQGSGTQYF
.	TRBV19	.	TRBJ1-2	16	TGTGCCAGTAGTATTGGCGGCAGCTTAGCTAACTATGGCTACACCTTC	CASSIGGSLANYGYTF
TRBD2	TRBV7-9	.	TRBJ2-7	16	TGTGCCAGCAGCTTAGCAGAACTAGCGGGAGGAAATGAGCAGTACTTC	CASSLAELAGGNEQYF
.	TRBV4-1	few	TRBJ2-7	14	TGCGCCAGCAGCCAAGGAGGGACACGGTACGAGCAGTACTTC	CASSQGGTRYEQYF
TRBD2	TRBV29-1	.	TRBJ2-1	17	TGCAGCGTTGAAGGACTAGCGGGAGGCAGCTCCTACAATGAGCAGTTCTTC	CSVEGLAGGSSYNEQFF
TRBD1	TRBV7-9	.	TRBJ2-1	15	TGTGCCAGCAGCCTAGAGGGGACAGGCACAAATGAGCAGTTCTTC	CASSLEGTGTNEQFF
TRBD2	TRBV25-1	.	TRBJ2-2	17	TGTGCCAGCAGTGCTCCGACTAGCGGGGGGAACACCGGGGAGCTGTTTTTT	CASSAPTSGGNTGELFF
.	TRBV2	.	TRBJ2-1	14	TGTGCCATGGGAGGGGGACTCCCTTCATATGAGCAGTTCTTC	CAMGGGLPSYEQFF
TRBD1	TRBV6-5	.	TRBJ1-2	12	TGTGCCAGCAGCCGGACAGGGTTTGGCTACACCTTC	CASSRTGFGYTF
.	TRBV6-5	.	TRBJ1-1	15	TGTGCCAGCAAGGGGGGGCAAACCATGAACACTGAAGCTTTCTTT	CASKGGQTMNTEAFF
.	TRBV25-1	.	TRBJ2-2	14	TGTGCCAGCAGTGAATTGGGCAGTACCGGGGAGCTGTTTTTT	CASSELGSTGELFF
.	TRBV7-3	.	TRBJ2-1	15	TGTGCCAGCAGCTCCGGTTCGGGAGCCTACAATGAGCAGTTCTTC	CASSSGSGAYNEQFF
.	TRBV12-3/TRBV12-4	many	TRBJ2-7	13	TGTGCCTCCCAGGACAGCCCCCTCTACGAGCAGTACTTC	CASQDSPLYEQYF
TRBD1	TRBV5-1	.	TRBJ1-3	17	TGCGCCAGCAGCTTGAACCCCGGGACAGGGTTAAGAAACACCATATATTTT	CASSLNPGTGLRNTIYF
TRBD1	TRBV7-8	once	TRBJ1-1	12	TGTGCCAGCAGCCCGGGGACAGGGAAGGCTTTCTTT	CASSPGTGKAFF
.	TRBV14	once	TRBJ1-2	13	TGTGCCAGCAGCCAGCGGACGGGGTCTGGCTACACCTTC	CASSQRTGSGYTF